This T cell receptor (beta chain) was recorded in a study of shared clonotypes between healthy human individuals. Points from the study as a whole: For naive CD4 cells, roughly 5.5% of clonotypes were shared across a handful of donors.

Several immunoSEQ plates received, in even portions, the genomic DNA of each subset. Produced via immunoSEQ multiplex PCR; TCRdb's table is partial and in-frame only. The profile covers about 680,000 clones, with 55% to 75% appearing a single time and less than 2% taken by the ten largest. The trim removed 0 bases at V and 3 bases at J, leaving 14 bases unmatched. The CDR3 consists of 18 residues. Germline V gene lookup returns CDR1 ENHRY and CDR2 SYGVKD. For this clone: What it binds is unknown.

The TCR sequence derives from a woman aged 25 to 39 in good health. Sequenced sample: memory CD4+ T cells sorted from blood. The subset here: CD45RA-negative fraction. This rearrangement joins TRBV10-3 to TRBJ2-7, with TRBD2 matching over 7 bases. CDR3 DNA: TGTGCCATCAGTGAGTCCGCAGGGAGGGGCGGCTATAACTACGAGCAGTACTTC. Translating gives CAISESAGRGGYNYEQYF.